This T cell receptor beta chain was recorded in a study of blood T cell repertoires in COVID-19. This clone has only one observation. As originally analysed: Amplification of reference gene primers was used by the study to estimate nucleated cell counts. Profiling relied on immunoSEQ multiplex PCR, and the TCRdb table lists in-frame clones only, not all of them. D and trimming were read from the DNA, whereas the V and J calls and clone size are those reported in that table. The sample carries 75,000 to 95,000 clones, 90% recorded once. The germline V gene encodes CDR1 SEHNR and CDR2 FQNEAQ (reference sequence). V lost 5 bases to trimming and J lost 2 bases; unmatched junction nucleotides: 5. There are 14 residues in the CDR3.

The sequence derives from a man in his 60s with acute or convalescent COVID-19. Source material: peripheral blood. The chain joins TRBV7-9 to TRBJ1-2, with 7 bases lining up with TRBD1. The CDR3 sequence is CASSNRGYNYGYTF. DNA of the CDR3: TGTGCCAGCAGCAACAGGGGATACAACTATGGCTACACCTTC.